This T cell receptor (beta chain) originates from a study of cytomegalovirus exposure and HLA in healthy donors. Study-level information: One earlier analysis, a look at about 179 million T cells, found some 120 million unique TCR beta sequences. The study's early data release held about 85 million unique TCRs from HLA-typed donors.

This clone was observed a handful of times. The PCR was carried out with 60 Vbeta primers and 13 Jbeta primers. Method: immunoSEQ multiplex PCR; TCRdb's copy keeps in-frame clones and lacks some. The data show tens of thousands of clones, just under 70% seen once. The CDR3 has 15 amino acids. Germline CDR1 and CDR2: PRHDT and FYEKMQ (reference sequence). Deletions cut 2 bases from V and 1 base from J, with 11 bases between. Healthy people donating bone marrow made up the donors. The sample consisted of PBMCs. The V gene is TRBV13, the J gene TRBJ1-1; D might be TRBD1 (6 bases). This receptor was taken from a woman aged 45-65 years in good health and CMV-seropositive. CDR3 DNA sequence: TGTGCCAGCAGCTTATACAGGGTGCGGAACACTGAAGCTTTCTTT. Translated, it gives CASSLYRVRNTEAFF. Using reference TRBV13 and TRBJ1-1 for the parts outside the CDR3, the full variable domain is AAGVIQSPRHLIKEKRETATLKCYPIPRHDTVYWYQQGPGQDPQFLISFYEKMQSDKGSIPDRFSAQQFSDYHSELNMSSLELGDSALYFCASSLYRVRNTEAFFGQGTRLTVV.